A single sample gave rise to the 31 T cell receptor beta chains below, sequenced in a study of shared clonotypes between healthy human individuals. The protocol was immunoSEQ multiplex PCR, while the TCRdb copy is restricted to in-frame clones and leaves out a portion. The sample shows approximately 980,000 clones, over 60% of them seen only once. The sequenced sample was memory CD4+ T cells sorted from blood. Subset in this sample: CD45RA-negative fraction. These receptor sequences come from a man between 18 and 35 years old in good health.

The chain couples TRBV19 to TRBJ2-5; D gene uncertain. The V end was cut by 0 bases, the J end by 7 bases, with 12 bases between. CDR1 is LNHDA, CDR2 SQIVND, per germline (reference sequence). This CDR3 is built from 14 residues. CDR3 bases: TGTGCCAGTAGTATAGAGGGCAGTGTGGGGACCCAGTACTTC. Its translation is CASSIEGSVGTQYF.

The rearrangement joins TRBV7-2 to TRBJ1-2; 8 positions match TRBD1. The CDR3 runs 12 residues. Germline-derived CDR1 and CDR2 are SGHTA and FQGNSA. The V gene end was trimmed by 5 bases and the J gene end by 8 bases; junction bases not matched to a gene: 4. CDR3 region: CASSGQGRGYTF. The CDR3 region has the DNA TGTGCCAGCAGCGGACAGGGTCGGGGCTACACCTTC.

The table lists this clone with a count of one. This chain joins TRBV27 and TRBJ2-7; unclear D gene. V lost 3 bases and J lost 3, with 12 bases in between. The CDR3 has 14 residues. The germline V gene encodes CDR1 MNHEY and CDR2 SMNVEV (reference sequence). The CDR3 loop is CASSLGVPLYEQYF. The DNA of the CDR3 is TGTGCCAGCAGTTTGGGCGTTCCCCTCTACGAGCAGTACTTC.

This clone has more than one count but fewer than ten. The genes are TRBV2 and TRBJ2-2, with 8 nucleotides matching TRBD2. Germline CDR1 reads SNHLY; CDR2 reads FYNNEI. Trimming cost V 7 bases and J 4 bases; bases outside gene matches: 5. The CDR3 is 14 amino acids. The CDR3: CASISGGITGELFF. In DNA form, the CDR3 reads TGTGCCAGCATAAGCGGGGGAATCACCGGGGAGCTGTTTTTT.

The CDR3 loop is CASSGDFYTQYF. The CDR3 region has the DNA TGCGCCAGCAGCGGAGACTTTTATACGCAGTATTTT. V is TRBV5-1 and J is TRBJ2-3, with unresolved D. V was pared by 4 bases and J by 7 bases, with 10 bases between. Germline V gene lookup returns CDR1 SGHRS and CDR2 YFSETQ. The CDR3 sequence is 12 residues long. The whole variable domain, remainder taken from reference TRBV5-1 and TRBJ2-3, is KAGVTQTPRYLIKTRGQQVTLSCSPISGHRSVSWYQQTPGQGLQFLFEYFSETQRNKGNFPGRFSGRQFSNSRSEMNVSTLELGDSALYLCASSGDFYTQYFGPGTRLTVL.

V gene TRBV10-3 combines with J gene TRBJ2-3; D is unclear. The CDR3 has 11 amino acids. V lost 0 bases, J lost 11 bases, and 6 bases lay in between. Per germline, CDR1 ENHRY and CDR2 SYGVKD. This CDR3 is CAISESWGQYF. CDR3 nucleotide sequence: TGTGCCATCAGTGAGTCTTGGGGGCAGTATTTT.

This clone came up a few times. The chain couples TRBV2 to TRBJ2-7; 8 bases map to TRBD1. The CDR3 covers 15 residues. J lost 0 bases, V lost 5 bases, and 6 bases had no gene match. Germline loops: CDR1 SNHLY, CDR2 FYNNEI. This CDR3 is CASSPDRVNSYEQYF. Written as DNA, the CDR3 is TGTGCCAGCAGTCCGGACAGGGTTAACTCCTACGAGCAGTACTTC.

The rearrangement links TRBV10-3 to TRBJ2-3; 10 nucleotides match TRBD2. CDR3 size: 15 residues. Looked up from germline, CDR1 is ENHRY and CDR2 is SYGVKD. Losses at the gene ends were 3 bases for V and 2 bases for J; bases not matched to a gene: 2. The CDR3 DNA reads as TGTGCCATCAGTGATAGCGGGGGGTACACAGATACGCAGTATTTT. It codes for CAISDSGGYTDTQYF.

The gene calls are TRBV4-2 and TRBJ2-1; a weak D match, TRBD2 (7 bases). Germline V gene lookup returns CDR1 LGHNA and CDR2 YNFKEQ. CDR3 length: 17 amino acids. V was shortened by 1 base and J by 7 bases, with 20 bases between the two germline ends. The CDR3 nucleotides read TGTGCCAGCAGCCAAGGCGGCGGGGGCCGGGGGCGGAATGAGCAGTTCTTC. Protein: CASSQGGGGRGRNEQFF.

The table lists this clone with a count of one. The rearrangement joins TRBV30 to TRBJ1-6; TRBD1 matches at 10 bases. Germline CDR1 is GTSNPN and CDR2 is SVGIG (reference sequence). After removal of 5 bases from V and 10 bases from J, the junction contained 5 bases not matched to a gene. This CDR3 is 13 amino acids long. The CDR3 loop reads CAWSRTGGSPLHF. The DNA for the CDR3 is TGTGCCTGGTCGCGGACAGGGGGATCACCCCTCCACTTT. Full variable domain (outside the CDR3, taken from reference TRBV30 and TRBJ1-6): SQTIHQWPATLVQPVGSPLSLECTVEGTSNPNLYWYRQAAGRGLQLLFYSVGIGQISSEVPQNLSASRPQDRQFILSSKKLLLSDSGFYLCAWSRTGGSPLHFGNGTRLTVT.

The chain has TRBV4-1 and TRBJ1-6; no definite D call. Looked up from germline, CDR1 is MGHRA and CDR2 is YSYEKL. The ends were cut back, 0 bases at V and 10 bases at J, with 16 bases in the middle. This CDR3 spans 16 amino acids. The CDR3 loop reads CASSQDVSGISSPLHF. DNA for the CDR3: TGCGCCAGCAGCCAAGATGTTTCAGGTATCTCGTCACCCCTCCACTTT.

The chain carries TRBV21-1 and TRBJ1-6. TRBV21-1 is reported as a pseudogene. The CDR3 consists of 17 residues. CDR3 region: CASSGSGNNSGNSPLHF. CDR3 in DNA: TGTGCCAGCAGCGGAAGCGGGAACAACAGCGGAAATTCACCCCTCCACTTT.

The rearrangement uses TRBV9 and TRBJ1-1, with TRBD1 matching over 7 bases. The CDR3 has 13 amino acids. Germline V gene data show CDR1 as SGDLS and CDR2 as YYNGEE. The ends lost 2 bases at V and 4 bases at J; junction bases unmatched: 2. The CDR3 sequence: CASSVTGLTEAFF. The CDR3, as DNA: TGTGCCAGCAGCGTGACAGGGCTCACTGAAGCTTTCTTT.

This chain joins TRBV11-2 and TRBJ2-3; D is ambiguous. V was cut by 5 bases and J by 4 bases, with 7 bases left in between. The CDR3 runs to 12 residues. Germline V gene data show CDR1 as SGHAT and CDR2 as FQNNGV. Here the CDR3 reads CASSRRADTQYF. In nucleotides, the CDR3 is TGTGCCAGCAGCCGAAGAGCAGATACGCAGTATTTT.

This clone was counted a few times. The chain employs TRBV9 and TRBJ2-3; D is unresolved. Trimming shortened V by 1 base and J by 1 base, and 10 bases separated the two germline ends. This CDR3 region has 15 residues. From germline, CDR1 is SGDLS and CDR2 YYNGEE. DNA for the CDR3: TGTGCCAGCAGCGTAACAAGGATGGGCACAGATACGCAGTATTTT. As protein: CASSVTRMGTDTQYF. Complete variable domain (other parts from reference TRBV9 and TRBJ2-3): DSGVTQTPKHLITATGQRVTLRCSPRSGDLSVYWYQQSLDQGLQFLIQYYNGEERAKGNILERFSAQQFPDLHSELNLSSLELGDSALYFCASSVTRMGTDTQYFGPGTRLTVL.

V and J are TRBV6-7 and TRBJ2-7, with 7 bases that match TRBD1. TRBV6-7 is sorted into the ORF group, with uncertain function. Unmatched junction bases numbered 10, after V lost 0 bases and J lost 5 bases. The CDR3 is made up of 16 amino acids. Written as DNA, the CDR3 is TGTGCCAGCAGTTACTCGCAGGGGGTGACTGTCAACGAGCAGTACTTC. This gives the protein CASSYSQGVTVNEQYF.

There are a few counts of this clone. The V and J genes are TRBV19 and TRBJ2-3; TRBD2 matches 13 bases. Germline-derived CDR1 and CDR2 are LNHDA and SQIVND (reference sequence). Trimming cost V 3 bases and J 6 bases; bases outside gene matches: 6. This CDR3 contains 16 residues. CDR3 sequence (DNA): TGTGCCAGTAGTATGGGACTAGCGGGATCAGGCGATACGCAGTATTTT. This gives the protein CASSMGLAGSGDTQYF.

The gene calls are TRBV28 and TRBJ2-7; D might be TRBD1 (5 bases). CDR3 length equals 14 residues. V lost 5 bases and J 2 bases, leaving 13 bases between the germline ends. Per germline, CDR1 MDHEN and CDR2 SYDVKM. The CDR3 DNA reads TGTGCCAGCAGTACCGTTGACAGAACCTACGAGCAGTACTTC. Protein product: CASSTVDRTYEQYF. Variable domain in full (rest from reference TRBV28 and TRBJ2-7): DVKVTQSSRYLVKRTGEKVFLECVQDMDHENMFWYRQDPGLGLRLIYFSYDVKMKEKGDIPEGYSVSREKKERFSLILESASTNQTSMYLCASSTVDRTYEQYFGPGTRLTVT.

This chain joins TRBV7-2 and TRBJ2-5; maybe TRBD1 (5 bases). This CDR3 has 15 amino acids. Germline-derived CDR1 and CDR2 are SGHTA and FQGNSA. Trimming took 1 base from V and 4 from J, leaving 13 bases between them. CDR3 sequence (DNA): TGTGCCAGCAGCTTAGAAGGGGCACGGGTAGAGACCCAGTACTTC. Translation: CASSLEGARVETQYF.

The J gene is TRBJ1-2, the V gene TRBV11-2, with D perhaps matching TRBD1 (6 bases). Germline lookup yields CDR1 SGHAT and CDR2 FQNNGV. The CDR3 contains 15 residues. V lost 5 bases to trimming and J lost 2 bases, with 15 bases between them. The CDR3 spells CASSPILQGNYGYTF. CDR3 bases: TGTGCCAGCAGCCCAATTCTCCAGGGGAACTATGGCTACACCTTC.

The V and J genes are TRBV27 and TRBJ1-2, with 8 bases lining up with TRBD1. CDR1 and CDR2 from the germline V gene are MNHEY and SMNVEV (reference sequence). The CDR3 is 14 amino acids. J gave up 4 bases and V 4 bases, and 5 bases lay outside the gene matches. The CDR3 region has the DNA TGTGCCAGCAGTTCGCAGGGGGCTTCCTATGGCTACACCTTC. Translated, it gives CASSSQGASYGYTF.

This chain joins TRBV28 and TRBJ1-2; 7 bases align to TRBD1. The CDR3 length is 11 residues. CDR1 MDHEN and CDR2 SYDVKM come from the germline V gene. Trimming at V came to 5 bases and at J to 8 bases, leaving 2 bases not matched to a gene. Here the CDR3 DNA reads TGTGCCAGCAGTGACAGGGACGGCTACACCTTC. It translates to CASSDRDGYTF.

The rearrangement joins TRBV27 to TRBJ1-6; tentatively, D is TRBD1 (5 bases). Trimming took off 6 bases at V and 3 bases at J, with 15 bases between the two ends. The CDR3 contains 16 residues. Per germline, CDR1 MNHEY and CDR2 SMNVEV (reference sequence). CDR3 sequence reads: CASRRQGSLYNSPLHF. CDR3 in DNA: TGTGCCAGCAGACGGCAGGGAAGCCTCTATAATTCACCCCTCCACTTT.

The chain couples TRBV5-4 to TRBJ2-7; no definite D call. Germline-derived CDR1 and CDR2 are SGHNT and YYREEE (reference sequence). Trimming shortened V by 4 bases and J by 5 bases, and 16 bases separated the two germline ends. This CDR3 has 14 residues. CDR3 loop: CASSKLLDSHEQYF. In DNA, the CDR3 is TGTGCCAGCAGCAAACTCCTAGATTCCCACGAGCAGTACTTC.

J is TRBJ1-3 and V is TRBV7-2; TRBD1 might be the D (6 bases). The germline V gene encodes CDR1 SGHTA and CDR2 FQGNSA. CDR3 size: 16 residues. Trimming cost V 2 bases and J 1 base, with 12 bases left between them. CDR3 nucleotides: TGTGCCAGCAGCTTAATTCAGGGGTATTCTGGAAACACCATATATTTT. It encodes CASSLIQGYSGNTIYF.

The chain has TRBV4-3 and TRBJ2-6; D ambiguous. The CDR3 loop spans 17 amino acids. The germline V gene encodes CDR1 LGHNA and CDR2 YSLEER. V was cut by 3 bases and J by 0 bases, with 12 bases left in between. The DNA of the CDR3 is TGCGCCAGCAGCCAGGAAGCGTTGGGCTCTGGGGCCAACGTCCTGACTTTC. Residues: CASSQEALGSGANVLTF.

The V call is TRBV7-2, the J call TRBJ1-3; no definite D call. V was shortened by 1 base and J by 0 bases, with 10 bases between the two germline ends. Germline V CDR1 and CDR2: SGHTA, FQGNSA. This CDR3 is 16 amino acids long. The CDR3 loop is CASSLGQADSGNTIYF. CDR3 in DNA: TGTGCCAGCAGCTTAGGTCAGGCCGACTCTGGAAACACCATATATTTT.

The gene calls are TRBV2 and TRBJ2-7; D possibly corresponds to TRBD2 (6 bases). The V and J ends lost 6 bases and 1 base respectively, with 13 bases between them. Per the germline V gene, CDR1 is SNHLY and CDR2 is FYNNEI. There are 14 residues in the CDR3. CDR3 sequence (DNA): TGTGCCAGCAGACCGTCGGAGGGGTCCTACGAGCAGTACTTC. It encodes CASRPSEGSYEQYF.

V usage is TRBV7-9 and J usage is TRBJ2-5; D remains unclear. Germline assignment: CDR1 SEHNR and CDR2 FQNEAQ (reference sequence). V dropped 5 bases and J dropped 0 bases, with 10 bases sitting between them. This CDR3 has 14 amino acids. CDR3 loop: CASSLRTDQETQYF. The CDR3 coding sequence is TGTGCCAGCAGCCTGCGGACGGACCAAGAGACCCAGTACTTC.

The chain joins TRBV6-6 to TRBJ2-4; possibly TRBD1 for D (6 bases). The CDR3 has 15 amino acids. V shed 4 bases and J shed 5 bases, with 15 bases lying between them. Per germline, CDR1 MNHNY and CDR2 SVGAGI (reference sequence). The chain's CDR3 is CASSLRLEGENIQYF. As DNA, the CDR3 is TGTGCCAGCAGTTTGCGCCTAGAGGGGGAAAACATTCAGTACTTC.

This sequence joins TRBV4-1 and TRBJ2-5; perhaps TRBD1 as D (5 bases). The CDR3 consists of 17 residues. With 1 base removed from V and 2 bases from J, the gap between germline ends came to 17 bases. Germline V gives CDR1 MGHRA, CDR2 YSYEKL. The CDR3 loop reads CASSQVSKGSPQETQYF. In nucleotides, the CDR3 is TGCGCCAGCAGCCAAGTCTCTAAGGGGTCACCTCAAGAGACCCAGTACTTC.